This T cell receptor beta chain is drawn from a study of cytomegalovirus exposure and HLA in healthy donors. Study observations and caveats: TCR beta chains numbering some 160 were designated cytomegalovirus-associated. It was found in a later analysis that first-cohort TCR clusters tended to co-occur in the 100 to 150 validation repertoires.

There are 15 residues in the CDR3. After removal of 1 base from V and 2 bases from J, the junction contained 3 bases not matched to a gene. Germline values: CDR1 SEHNR, CDR2 FQNEAQ (reference sequence). The sample holds a few counts of this clone. The antigen remains unidentified. The donors were part of the approximately 120-subject validation cohort, which stood apart from the roughly 640-subject first cohort. Repertoires were generated with immunoSEQ multiplex PCR, while TCRdb's copy carries only in-frame clones and drops some. Among about 79,000 clones listed, roughly 93% were seen once. The clonotype was recovered from a woman aged 25-40 years in good health and CMV-seronegative. Specimen: PBMCs. The V call is TRBV7-9, the J call TRBJ2-7; 9 nucleotides line up with TRBD2. The CDR3 DNA follows: TGTGCCAGCAGCTTAGAGCTAGCGGGACCCTACGAGCAGTACTTC. Amino acid sequence: CASSLELAGPYEQYF. The full variable domain, rest sourced from reference TRBV7-9 and TRBJ2-7, is DTGVSQNPRHKITKRGQNVTFRCDPISEHNRLYWYRQTLGQGPEFLTYFQNEAQLEKSRLLSDRFSAERPKGSFSTLEIQRTEQGDSAMYLCASSLELAGPYEQYFGPGTRLTVT.